This TCR beta chain was sequenced during a study of tumor and adjacent non-tumor tissue in lung cancer. The library came from three nested PCR rounds adapted from ARM-PCR protocols. TCRdb analysed the multiplex PCR reads with MiXCR anew, one entry per CDR3 protein. The sample yields tens of thousands of distinct CDR3 sequences, 60% to 70% seen once. This sample's RNA came from whole unsorted tissue. This non-tumor lung sample came from over 3 cm beyond the tumor edge. Germline V gives CDR1 LGHNA, CDR2 YNFKEQ. V was pared by 4 bases and J by 4 bases, with 11 bases between. The CDR3 consists of 13 residues.

The chain recombines TRBV4-2 with TRBJ2-7, with D hard to call. The sequenced sample was distant non-tumor lung tissue. The sequence derives from a woman aged 40 to 55 with non-small cell lung cancer. CDR3 sequence reads: CASSPVFWYEQYF. The DNA for the CDR3 is TGTGCCAGCAGCCCAGTGTTTTGGTACGAGCAGTACTTC.